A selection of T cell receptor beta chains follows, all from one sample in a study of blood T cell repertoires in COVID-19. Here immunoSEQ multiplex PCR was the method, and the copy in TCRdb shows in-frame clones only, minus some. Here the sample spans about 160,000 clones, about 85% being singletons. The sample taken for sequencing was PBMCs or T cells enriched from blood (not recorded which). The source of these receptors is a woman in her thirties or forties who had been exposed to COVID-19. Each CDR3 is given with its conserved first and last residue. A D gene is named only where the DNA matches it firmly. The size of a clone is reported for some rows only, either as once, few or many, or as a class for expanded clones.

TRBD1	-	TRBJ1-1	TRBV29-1	CSVDVDRDTEAFF	TGCAGCGTTGATGTGGACAGGGACACTGAAGCTTTCTTT
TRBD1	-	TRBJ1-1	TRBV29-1	CSARTGGTEAFF	TGCAGCGCAAGGACAGGGGGGACTGAAGCTTTCTTT
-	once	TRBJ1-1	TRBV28	CASSLWRAETEAFF	TGTGCCAGCAGTTTATGGAGGGCCGAAACTGAAGCTTTCTTT
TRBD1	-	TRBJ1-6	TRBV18	CASSPGQGSNSPLHF	TGTGCCAGCTCACCTGGACAGGGCTCTAATTCACCCCTCCACTTT
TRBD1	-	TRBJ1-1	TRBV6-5	CASSYLQGVNTEAFF	TGTGCCAGCAGTTACCTGCAGGGGGTGAACACTGAAGCTTTCTTT
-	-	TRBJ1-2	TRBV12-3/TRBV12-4	CASNTGSSRGYTF	TGTGCCAGCAACACAGGAAGTTCTCGGGGCTACACCTTC
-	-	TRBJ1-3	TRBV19	CASTWGQSTGNTIYF	TGTGCCAGTACCTGGGGGCAGTCTACTGGAAACACCATATATTTT
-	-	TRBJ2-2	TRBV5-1	CASSLVQGTNGELFF	TGCGCCAGCAGCTTGGTCCAGGGGACGAACGGGGAGCTGTTTTTT
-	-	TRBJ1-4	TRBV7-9	CASSLGQMPTNEKLFF	TGTGCCAGCAGCTTAGGACAGATGCCAACTAATGAAAAACTGTTTTTT
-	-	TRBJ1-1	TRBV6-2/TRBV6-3	CASSYPLGGGGEAFF	TGTGCCAGCAGTTACCCCCTTGGGGGCGGGGGTGAAGCTTTCTTT
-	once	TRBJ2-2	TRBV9	CASSVGSGGHDTGELFF	TGTGCCAGCAGCGTAGGGTCAGGAGGCCATGACACCGGGGAGCTGTTTTTT
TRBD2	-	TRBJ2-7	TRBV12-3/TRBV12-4	CASSLASGYEQYF	TGTGCCAGCAGTTTGGCTAGCGGGTACGAGCAGTACTTC
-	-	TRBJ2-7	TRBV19	CASSPATGTAAEQYF	TGTGCCAGTAGTCCAGCTACCGGGACTGCCGCCGAGCAGTACTTC
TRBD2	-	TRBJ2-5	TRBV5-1	CASSPGLAGGAARVETQYF	TGCGCCAGCAGCCCGGGACTAGCGGGGGGCGCGGCTCGGGTCGAGACCCAGTACTTC
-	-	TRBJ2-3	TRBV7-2	CASSRGYGTDTQYF	TGTGCCAGCAGTCGGGGATACGGCACAGATACGCAGTATTTT
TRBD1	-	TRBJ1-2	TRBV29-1	CSVILPGQGGYTF	TGCAGCGTAATACTCCCGGGACAGGGTGGCTACACCTTC
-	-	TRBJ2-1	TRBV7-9	CASSLARYFSSYNEQFF	TGTGCCAGCAGCTTAGCGAGGTATTTCAGCTCCTACAATGAGCAGTTCTTC
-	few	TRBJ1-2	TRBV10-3	CAISIDGQGTDGYTF	TGTGCCATCAGCATTGACGGGCAGGGTACTGATGGCTACACCTTC
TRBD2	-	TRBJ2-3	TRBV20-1	CSASALSGSGTDTQYF	TGCAGTGCTAGTGCTCTTAGCGGGAGCGGCACAGATACGCAGTATTTT
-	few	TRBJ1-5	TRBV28	CASSKVQGNQPQHF	TGTGCCAGCAGTAAGGTCCAGGGGAATCAGCCCCAGCATTTT
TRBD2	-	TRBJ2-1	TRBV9	CASSAGLAGVENEQFF	TGTGCCAGCAGCGCCGGACTAGCGGGAGTGGAAAATGAGCAGTTCTTC
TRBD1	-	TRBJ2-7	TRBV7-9	CASSLATGGQYEQYF	TGTGCCAGCAGCTTAGCGACAGGGGGCCAATACGAGCAGTACTTC
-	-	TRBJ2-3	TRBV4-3	CASSQEPTWGAGDTQYF	TGCGCCAGCAGCCAAGAACCGACTTGGGGCGCAGGAGATACGCAGTATTTT
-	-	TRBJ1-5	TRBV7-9	CASSPGVGSNQPQHF	TGTGCCAGCAGTCCAGGGGTAGGAAGCAATCAGCCCCAGCATTTT